One and the same sample provided the 4 T cell receptor beta chains below, sequenced in a study of human T cells and chemical hapten exposure. Via MiXCR, TCRdb re-called the RACE reads, giving one row per CDR3 protein. The repertoire has more than 300,000 distinct CDR3 sequences, approximately 5.1% of them found once; the top ten carry approximately 2.8%. Time point meaning: pre-sensitization, week 0. Described treatment: therapeutic diphenylcyclopropenone sensitization with weekly scalp DPC. The sequenced sample was whole blood, obtained in connection with sensitization to the hapten diphenylcyclopropenone (DPC). The receptors shown here come from a woman aged 50 to 65 with alopecia areata. Some clones in this sample may be carry-over from other donors' samples.

This clonotype showed up many times. The V call is TRBV6-6, the J call TRBJ2-3; D tentatively reads TRBD1 or TRBD2 (5 bases each). Germline V gives CDR1 MNHNY, CDR2 SVGAGI (reference sequence). Trimming removed 10 bases from V and 2 bases from J, with 19 bases in between. The CDR3 spans 15 residues. The DNA for the CDR3 is TGTGCCATAGCACCCCGGGACGGACCCACAGATACGCAGTATTTT. It is translated as CAIAPRDGPTDTQYF.

This clonotype has at least ten counts. This chain joins TRBV6-5 and TRBJ1-1, with TRBD1 as a possible D gene (5 bases). The V end was cut by 8 bases, the J end by 2 bases, with 9 bases between. The CDR3 consists of 12 residues. In germline, CDR1 is MNHEY, CDR2 SVGAGI. This CDR3 is CASLGVNTEAFF. The CDR3, as DNA: TGTGCCAGCCTAGGGGTTAACACTGAAGCTTTCTTT.

This clonotype has only a few counts. The chain links TRBV13 to TRBJ1-3; perhaps TRBD1 as D (5 bases). Germline CDR1 and CDR2: PRHDT and FYEKMQ (reference sequence). V was shortened by 5 bases and J by 0 bases, with 11 bases between the two germline ends. The CDR3 covers 15 residues. CDR3 bases: TGTGCCAGCAGCCCAGAGGGGATCTCTGGAAACACCATATATTTT. Translation gives CASSPEGISGNTIYF. Using reference TRBV13 and TRBJ1-3 for the parts outside the CDR3, the full variable domain is AAGVIQSPRHLIKEKRETATLKCYPIPRHDTVYWYQQGPGQDPQFLISFYEKMQSDKGSIPDRFSAQQFSDYHSELNMSSLELGDSALYFCASSPEGISGNTIYFGEGSWLTVV.

The rearrangement joins TRBV20-1 to TRBJ2-3; D is undetermined. Looked up from germline, CDR1 is DFQATT and CDR2 is SNEGSKA (reference sequence). CDR3 length: 13 amino acids. Between the trimmed V and J ends, which lost 1 base and 0 bases, there was a span of 5 bases. The CDR3 DNA reads TGCAGTGCTAGAGGATCTAGCACAGATACGCAGTATTTT. This encodes CSARGSSTDTQYF.